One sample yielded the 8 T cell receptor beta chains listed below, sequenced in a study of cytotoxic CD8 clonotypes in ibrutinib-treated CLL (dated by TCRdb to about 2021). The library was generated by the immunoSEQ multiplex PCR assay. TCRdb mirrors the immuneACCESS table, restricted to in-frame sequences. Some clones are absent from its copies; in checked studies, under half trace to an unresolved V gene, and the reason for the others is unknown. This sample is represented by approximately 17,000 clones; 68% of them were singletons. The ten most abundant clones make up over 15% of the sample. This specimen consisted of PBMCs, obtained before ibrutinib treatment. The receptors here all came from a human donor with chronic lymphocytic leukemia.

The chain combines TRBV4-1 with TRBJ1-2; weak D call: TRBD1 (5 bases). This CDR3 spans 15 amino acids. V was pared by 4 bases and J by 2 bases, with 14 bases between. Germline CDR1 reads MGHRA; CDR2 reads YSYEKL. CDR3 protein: CASSRGGSGNYGYTF. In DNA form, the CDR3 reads TGCGCCAGCAGCCGTGGGGGGTCCGGCAACTATGGCTACACCTTC.

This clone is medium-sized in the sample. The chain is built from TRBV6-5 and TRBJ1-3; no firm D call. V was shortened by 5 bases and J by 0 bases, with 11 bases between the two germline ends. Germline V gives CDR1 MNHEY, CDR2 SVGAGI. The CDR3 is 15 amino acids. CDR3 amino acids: CASSKKVSSGNTIYF. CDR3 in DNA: TGTGCCAGCAGTAAGAAGGTAAGCTCTGGAAACACCATATATTTT.

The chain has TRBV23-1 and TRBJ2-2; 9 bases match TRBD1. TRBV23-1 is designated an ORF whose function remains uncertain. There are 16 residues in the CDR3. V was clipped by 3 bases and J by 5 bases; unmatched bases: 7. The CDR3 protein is CASSHHRGRETGELFF. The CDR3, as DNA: TGCGCCAGCAGTCATCACAGGGGGCGGGAAACCGGGGAGCTGTTTTTT.

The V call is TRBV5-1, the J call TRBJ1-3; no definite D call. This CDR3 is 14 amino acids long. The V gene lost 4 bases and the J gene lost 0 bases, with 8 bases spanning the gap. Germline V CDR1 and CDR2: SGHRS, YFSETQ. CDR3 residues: CASSPGGSGNTIYF. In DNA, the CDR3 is TGCGCCAGCAGCCCCGGAGGCTCTGGAAACACCATATATTTT.

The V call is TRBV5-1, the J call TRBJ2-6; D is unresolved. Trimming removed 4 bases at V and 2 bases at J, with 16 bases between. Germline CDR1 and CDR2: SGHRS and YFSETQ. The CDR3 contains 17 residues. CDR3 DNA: TGCGCCAGCAGCCCTGGGGTGTCGGGCGCTGGGGCCAACGTCCTGACTTTC. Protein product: CASSPGVSGAGANVLTF.

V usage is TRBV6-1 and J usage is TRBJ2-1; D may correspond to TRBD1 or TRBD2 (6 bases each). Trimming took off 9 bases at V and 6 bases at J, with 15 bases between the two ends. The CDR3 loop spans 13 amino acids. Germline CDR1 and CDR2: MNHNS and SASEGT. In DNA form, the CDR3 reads TGTGCCAGGGGGGGCCCTAAGGGCAATGAGCAGTTCTTC. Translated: CARGGPKGNEQFF.

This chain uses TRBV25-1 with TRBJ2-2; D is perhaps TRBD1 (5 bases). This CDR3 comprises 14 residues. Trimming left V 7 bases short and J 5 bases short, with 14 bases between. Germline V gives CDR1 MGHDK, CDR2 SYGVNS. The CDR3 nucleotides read TGTGCCAGCAAAGGGGTCCCTCCAACCGGGGAGCTGTTTTTT. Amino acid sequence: CASKGVPPTGELFF.

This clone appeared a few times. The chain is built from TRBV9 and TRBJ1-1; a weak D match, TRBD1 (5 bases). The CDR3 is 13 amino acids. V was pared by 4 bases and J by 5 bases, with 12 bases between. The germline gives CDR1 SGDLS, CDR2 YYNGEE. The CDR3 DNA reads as TGTGCCAGCAGCCACGGCGGGGGTACTGAAGCTTTCTTT. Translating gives CASSHGGGTEAFF.